This T cell receptor (beta chain) appears in the sequencing data of a study of blood T cell repertoires in COVID-19. About the research overall: Italy, Spain and the United States were the sources of the convalescent and acute COVID-19 samples. PBMCs, B-cell-depleted T cells, or T cells were the source of the cDNA or gDNA that made up the material.

This clone was observed a few times. Original processing notes: Scientists estimated how many nucleated cells there were by amplifying reference gene primers. TCRdb keeps only in-frame clones here, not all; method: immunoSEQ multiplex PCR. The V and J calls and clone size come from that table; D and trimming were worked out from the DNA. The sample contains just under 50,000 clones, about 88% of which appear only once. The CDR3 consists of 13 residues. Germline V CDR1 and CDR2: SGHAT, FQNNGV. With 5 bases removed from V and 3 bases from J, the gap between germline ends came to 11 bases. Sequencing input: peripheral blood. V and J are TRBV11-2 and TRBJ2-7; maybe TRBD1 (6 bases). The sequence derives from a human donor in a cohort sampled during active COVID-19. CDR3 protein: CASSEGRGYEQYF. The CDR3 region has the DNA TGTGCCAGCAGCGAGGGCAGGGGCTACGAGCAGTACTTC.